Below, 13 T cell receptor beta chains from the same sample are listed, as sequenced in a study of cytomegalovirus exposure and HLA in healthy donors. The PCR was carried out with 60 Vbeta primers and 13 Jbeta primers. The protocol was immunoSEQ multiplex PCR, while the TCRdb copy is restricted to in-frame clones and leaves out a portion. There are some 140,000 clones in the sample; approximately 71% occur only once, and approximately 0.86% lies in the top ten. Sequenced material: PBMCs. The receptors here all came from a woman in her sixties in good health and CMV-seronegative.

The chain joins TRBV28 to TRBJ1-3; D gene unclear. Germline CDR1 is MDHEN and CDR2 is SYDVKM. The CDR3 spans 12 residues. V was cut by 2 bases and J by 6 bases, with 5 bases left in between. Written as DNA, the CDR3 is TGTGCCAGCAGTTTACCCAAAAACACCATATATTTT. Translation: CASSLPKNTIYF.

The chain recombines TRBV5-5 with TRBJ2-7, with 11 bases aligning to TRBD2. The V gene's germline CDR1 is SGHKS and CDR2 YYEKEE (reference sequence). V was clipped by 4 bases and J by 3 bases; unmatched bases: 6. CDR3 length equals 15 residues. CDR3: CASSTSGGGFYEQYF. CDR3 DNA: TGTGCCAGCAGCACTAGCGGGGGCGGATTCTACGAGCAGTACTTC.

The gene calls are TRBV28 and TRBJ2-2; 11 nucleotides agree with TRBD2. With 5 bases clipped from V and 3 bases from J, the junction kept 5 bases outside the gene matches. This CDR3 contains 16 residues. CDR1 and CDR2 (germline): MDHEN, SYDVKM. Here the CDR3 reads CASSLSGRADTGELFF. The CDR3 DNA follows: TGTGCCAGCAGTCTTAGCGGGAGGGCCGACACCGGGGAGCTGTTTTTT.

This chain's CDR3 is CASSPGRGRGEQYF. CDR3 nucleotide sequence: TGTGCCAGCAGCCCGGGGCGGGGGAGGGGCGAGCAGTACTTC. The chain combines TRBV27 with TRBJ2-7; 7 nucleotides line up with TRBD2. V lost 6 bases to trimming and J lost 6 bases; unmatched junction nucleotides: 11. This CDR3 is 14 amino acids long. CDR1 and CDR2 from the germline V gene are MNHEY and SMNVEV (reference sequence).

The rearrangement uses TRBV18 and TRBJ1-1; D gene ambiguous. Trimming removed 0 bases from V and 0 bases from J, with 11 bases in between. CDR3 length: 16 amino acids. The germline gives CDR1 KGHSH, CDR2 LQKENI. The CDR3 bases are TGTGCCAGCTCACCACCCGAACGGGTAATGAACACTGAAGCTTTCTTT. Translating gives CASSPPERVMNTEAFF.

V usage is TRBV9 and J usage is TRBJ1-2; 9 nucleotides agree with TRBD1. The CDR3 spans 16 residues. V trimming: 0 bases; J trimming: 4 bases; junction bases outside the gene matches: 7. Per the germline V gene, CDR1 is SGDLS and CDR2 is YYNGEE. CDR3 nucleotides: TGTGCCAGCAGCGTAGCTGGTGGGGACAGGGCCTATGGCTACACCTTC. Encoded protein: CASSVAGGDRAYGYTF. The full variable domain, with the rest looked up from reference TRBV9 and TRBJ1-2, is DSGVTQTPKHLITATGQRVTLRCSPRSGDLSVYWYQQSLDQGLQFLIQYYNGEERAKGNILERFSAQQFPDLHSELNLSSLELGDSALYFCASSVAGGDRAYGYTFGSGTRLTVV.

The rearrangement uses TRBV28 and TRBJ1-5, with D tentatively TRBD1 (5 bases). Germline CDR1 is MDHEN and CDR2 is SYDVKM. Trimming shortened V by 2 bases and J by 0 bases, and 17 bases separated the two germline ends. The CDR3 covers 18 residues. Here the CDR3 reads CASSLGAGRTYSNQPQHF. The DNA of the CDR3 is TGTGCCAGCAGTTTAGGGGCGGGGCGGACATATAGCAATCAGCCCCAGCATTTT. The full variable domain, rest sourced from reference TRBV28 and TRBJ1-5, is DVKVTQSSRYLVKRTGEKVFLECVQDMDHENMFWYRQDPGLGLRLIYFSYDVKMKEKGDIPEGYSVSREKKERFSLILESASTNQTSMYLCASSLGAGRTYSNQPQHFGDGTRLSIL.

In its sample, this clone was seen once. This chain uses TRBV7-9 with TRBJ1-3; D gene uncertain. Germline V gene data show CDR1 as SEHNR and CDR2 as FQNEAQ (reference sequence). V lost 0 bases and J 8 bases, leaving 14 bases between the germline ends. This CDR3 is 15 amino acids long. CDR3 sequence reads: CASSLALMRGDTIYF. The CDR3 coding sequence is TGTGCCAGCAGCTTAGCGCTGATGAGAGGAGACACCATATATTTT.

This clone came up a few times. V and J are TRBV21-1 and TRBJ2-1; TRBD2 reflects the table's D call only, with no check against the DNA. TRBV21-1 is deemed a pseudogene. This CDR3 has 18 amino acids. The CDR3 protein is CASSTPKDGWEMGDEQFF. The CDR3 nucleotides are TGTGCCAGCAGCACGCCGAAAGACGGGTGGGAGATGGGTGATGAGCAGTTCTTC.

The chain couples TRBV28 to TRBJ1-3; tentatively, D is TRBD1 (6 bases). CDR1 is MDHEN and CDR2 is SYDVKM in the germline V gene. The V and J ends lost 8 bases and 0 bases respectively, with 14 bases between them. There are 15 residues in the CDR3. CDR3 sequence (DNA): TGTGCCAGCCTCCTAGGGGGAAGCTCTGGAAACACCATATATTTT. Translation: CASLLGGSSGNTIYF.

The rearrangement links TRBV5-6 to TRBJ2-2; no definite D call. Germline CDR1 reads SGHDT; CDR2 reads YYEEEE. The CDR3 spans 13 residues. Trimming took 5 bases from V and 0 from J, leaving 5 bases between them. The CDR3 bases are TGTGCCAGCAGTACAGCGAACACCGGGGAGCTGTTTTTT. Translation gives CASSTANTGELFF.

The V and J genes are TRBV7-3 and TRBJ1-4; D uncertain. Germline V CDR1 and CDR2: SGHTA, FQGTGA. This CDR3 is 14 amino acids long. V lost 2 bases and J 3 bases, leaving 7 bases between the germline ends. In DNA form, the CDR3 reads TGTGCCAGCAGCTTAGGGCCGTCTAATGAAAAACTGTTTTTT. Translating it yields CASSLGPSNEKLFF.

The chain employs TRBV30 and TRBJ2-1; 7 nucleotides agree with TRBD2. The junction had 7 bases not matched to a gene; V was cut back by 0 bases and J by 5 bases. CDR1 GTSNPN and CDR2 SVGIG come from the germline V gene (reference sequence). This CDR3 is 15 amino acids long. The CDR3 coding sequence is TGTGCCTGGAGTGTCTTGGGAGGGAAGAACAATGAGCAGTTCTTC. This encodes CAWSVLGGKNNEQFF. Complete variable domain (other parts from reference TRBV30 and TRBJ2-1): SQTIHQWPATLVQPVGSPLSLECTVEGTSNPNLYWYRQAAGRGLQLLFYSVGIGQISSEVPQNLSASRPQDRQFILSSKKLLLSDSGFYLCAWSVLGGKNNEQFFGPGTRLTVL.